These 25 T cell receptor beta chains came from one sample sequenced in a study of T cell responses to AZD1222 COVID-19 vaccine. Some clones are missing from TCRdb's copy, which holds only in-frame ones; the method was immunoSEQ multiplex PCR. The table includes 130,000 to 150,000 clones, 80% to 90% detected once. The sample in question was peripheral blood, obtained on day 0 of AZD1222 vaccination. Source of these receptors: an adult in good health.

The chain carries TRBV3-1 (or the pseudogene TRBV3-2) and TRBJ1-2; D gene ambiguous. V was pared by 0 bases and J by 6 bases, with 8 bases between. The CDR3 covers 13 residues. Germline V gene lookup returns CDR1 LGHDT and CDR2 YNNKEL (reference sequence). In DNA, the CDR3 is TGTGCCAGCAGCCAAGATAGGGTTAATGGCTACACCTTC. This encodes CASSQDRVNGYTF.

The chain combines TRBV20-1 with TRBJ1-1, with TRBD1 matching 10 bases. Germline CDR1 and CDR2: DFQATT and SNEGSKA (reference sequence). The CDR3 is 11 residues long. V lost 6 bases, J lost 10 bases, and 5 bases stayed unmatched. This chain's CDR3 is CSARGDRGAFF. In DNA, the CDR3 is TGCAGTGCGAGGGGGGACAGGGGAGCTTTCTTT.

V is TRBV30 and J is TRBJ1-1, with D perhaps matching TRBD1 (6 bases). In germline, CDR1 is GTSNPN, CDR2 SVGIG (reference sequence). V was shortened by 4 bases and J by 2 bases, with 20 bases between the two germline ends. The length of the CDR3 is 16 residues. CDR3 sequence reads: CAWTPLVGRGNTEAFF. The CDR3 bases are TGTGCCTGGACCCCGCTTGTGGGCAGGGGAAACACTGAAGCTTTCTTT. The whole variable domain, filled in from reference TRBV30 and TRBJ1-1, reads SQTIHQWPATLVQPVGSPLSLECTVEGTSNPNLYWYRQAAGRGLQLLFYSVGIGQISSEVPQNLSASRPQDRQFILSSKKLLLSDSGFYLCAWTPLVGRGNTEAFFGQGTRLTVV.

This chain uses TRBV7-9 with TRBJ1-4, with 7 nucleotides matching TRBD1. After removal of 3 bases from V and 5 bases from J, the junction contained 6 bases not matched to a gene. The CDR3 loop spans 15 amino acids. The germline V gene has CDR1 SEHNR and CDR2 FQNEAQ (reference sequence). CDR3 sequence (DNA): TGTGCCAGCAGCTTGGCGACAGGGCGGAATGAAAAACTGTTTTTT. Its protein is CASSLATGRNEKLFF.

The chain combines TRBV5-1 with TRBJ1-5; D is undetermined. Germline-derived CDR1 and CDR2 are SGHRS and YFSETQ. The CDR3 covers 14 residues. The ends were cut back, 4 bases at V and 7 bases at J, with 15 bases in the middle. DNA of the CDR3: TGCGCCAGCAGCCCGGGGAGGGTTGGACAGCCCCAGCATTTT. Protein product: CASSPGRVGQPQHF.

The chain is built from TRBV12-3 or TRBV12-4 and TRBJ2-1; the match to TRBD2 covers 8 bases. The V and J ends lost 7 bases and 8 bases, in that order; junction bases with no gene match: 4. The CDR3 has 12 amino acids. CDR3 in DNA: TGTGCCAGCACCGACGGGAGGGATGAGCAGTTCTTC. As protein: CASTDGRDEQFF.

The chain joins TRBV11-2 to TRBJ1-3; TRBD1 is a possible D gene (6 bases). Trimming pared 9 bases from V and 0 bases from J, leaving 12 bases between. The CDR3 contains 14 residues. Germline CDR1 is SGHAT and CDR2 is FQNNGV. CDR3 loop: CASHRARSGNTIYF. As DNA, the CDR3 is TGTGCCAGTCACAGGGCCCGCTCTGGAAACACCATATATTTT. Together with reference TRBV11-2 and TRBJ1-3, the CDR3 gives the full variable domain: EAGVAQSPRYKIIEKRQSVAFWCNPISGHATLYWYQQILGQGPKLLIQFQNNGVVDDSQLPKDRFSAERLKGVDSTLKIQPAKLEDSAVYLCASHRARSGNTIYFGEGSWLTVV.

The chain is built from TRBV7-3 and TRBJ2-2; D is possibly TRBD2 (5 bases). The CDR3 is 15 amino acids. Germline assignment: CDR1 SGHTA and CDR2 FQGTGA. The ends were cut back, 1 base at V and 3 bases at J, with 9 bases in the middle. CDR3 loop: CASSLNSGYTGELFF. Here the CDR3 DNA reads TGTGCCAGCAGCTTAAATTCGGGGTACACCGGGGAGCTGTTTTTT.

The rearrangement uses TRBV7-9 and TRBJ1-2; D perhaps matches TRBD1 (5 bases). Germline V gives CDR1 SEHNR, CDR2 FQNEAQ (reference sequence). V gave up 5 bases and J gave up 5 bases, with 18 bases separating them. The CDR3 has 15 amino acids. CDR3 bases: TGTGCCAGCAGCCCACCGGGCAGGGTCGGGTATGGCTACACCTTC. It specifies CASSPPGRVGYGYTF.

The chain has TRBV20-1 and TRBJ2-7; no clear D. Per germline, CDR1 DFQATT and CDR2 SNEGSKA (reference sequence). Trimming shortened V by 3 bases and J by 4 bases, and 16 bases separated the two germline ends. The CDR3 loop spans 14 amino acids. CDR3 nucleotide sequence: TGCAGTGCTAGTCCAGCACGTTCTTCTTACGAGCAGTACTTC. Amino acids: CSASPARSSYEQYF.

The V and J genes are TRBV7-8 and TRBJ2-7, with 9 bases lining up with TRBD1. The CDR3 contains 16 residues. After removal of 3 bases from V and 3 bases from J, the junction contained 9 bases not matched to a gene. The germline V gene encodes CDR1 SGHVS and CDR2 FQNEAQ. The CDR3 region is CASSFIRGQGSYEQYF. The CDR3 region has the DNA TGTGCCAGCAGCTTCATACGGGGACAGGGAAGCTACGAGCAGTACTTC.

The V gene is TRBV5-1, the J gene TRBJ1-6; D is possibly TRBD1 (6 bases). The CDR3 runs to 15 residues. Between the trimmed V and J ends, which lost 0 bases and 7 bases, there was a span of 11 bases. Germline V gene data show CDR1 as SGHRS and CDR2 as YFSETQ. This chain's CDR3 is CASSLAGAGNSPLHF. CDR3 coding DNA: TGCGCCAGCAGCTTGGCAGGGGCTGGGAATTCACCCCTCCACTTT. Combining the CDR3 with reference TRBV5-1 and TRBJ1-6 gives the whole variable domain KAGVTQTPRYLIKTRGQQVTLSCSPISGHRSVSWYQQTPGQGLQFLFEYFSETQRNKGNFPGRFSGRQFSNSRSEMNVSTLELGDSALYLCASSLAGAGNSPLHFGNGTRLTVT.

The V gene is TRBV6-5, the J gene TRBJ1-4; 8 bases fit TRBD1. CDR3 size: 16 residues. CDR1 MNHEY and CDR2 SVGAGI come from the germline V gene. Germline trimming cut 4 bases from V and 5 bases from J; bases unmatched to any gene: 9. The CDR3 reads CASSSPTGAVNEKLFF. CDR3 in DNA: TGTGCCAGCAGTTCTCCGACAGGGGCTGTAAATGAAAAACTGTTTTTT.

The chain is built from TRBV4-1 and TRBJ1-1, with 7 bases fitting TRBD1. CDR1 and CDR2 (germline): MGHRA, YSYEKL. The V gene end was trimmed by 6 bases and the J gene end by 1 base; junction bases not matched to a gene: 11. The CDR3 extends over 16 amino acids. The CDR3 reads CASRPRGQSKNTEAFF. Here the CDR3 DNA reads TGCGCCAGCAGGCCGCGGGGACAGAGCAAGAACACTGAAGCTTTCTTT.

This CDR3 reads CASSGQGSEAFF. In DNA form, the CDR3 reads TGTGCCAGCAGTGGACAGGGCTCTGAAGCTTTCTTT. This chain links TRBV12-3 or TRBV12-4 with TRBJ1-1; 8 nucleotides align to TRBD1. CDR3 length equals 12 residues. Losses at the gene ends were 5 bases for V and 6 bases for J; bases not matched to a gene: 2.

This clone has a handful of counts. The chain employs TRBV2 and TRBJ1-2, with D possibly TRBD1 on 5 matching bases. Germline V gene lookup returns CDR1 SNHLY and CDR2 FYNNEI. Trimming removed 6 bases from V and 3 bases from J, with 14 bases in between. This CDR3 comprises 14 residues. The CDR3 loop is CASRLEWGDYGYTF. CDR3 bases: TGTGCCAGCAGGCTAGAATGGGGGGACTATGGCTACACCTTC.

V and J are TRBV11-2 and TRBJ2-7; D remains ambiguous. Germline CDR1 is SGHAT and CDR2 is FQNNGV. CDR3 length equals 13 residues. V shed 3 bases and J shed 2 bases, with 8 bases lying between them. The CDR3 nucleotides are TGTGCCAGCAGCTTCGCAGGAACCTACGAGCAGTACTTC. This gives the protein CASSFAGTYEQYF. The complete variable domain, with remaining parts taken from reference TRBV11-2 and TRBJ2-7, reads EAGVAQSPRYKIIEKRQSVAFWCNPISGHATLYWYQQILGQGPKLLIQFQNNGVVDDSQLPKDRFSAERLKGVDSTLKIQPAKLEDSAVYLCASSFAGTYEQYFGPGTRLTVT.

The chain couples TRBV27 to TRBJ1-4, with TRBD1 as a possible D gene (5 bases). CDR1 MNHEY and CDR2 SMNVEV come from the germline V gene (reference sequence). There are 17 residues in the CDR3. Trimming removed 4 bases from V and 0 bases from J, with 15 bases in between. The DNA of the CDR3 is TGTGCCAGCAGTTCAACCCTCGACAGACCAACTAATGAAAAACTGTTTTTT. Amino acid sequence: CASSSTLDRPTNEKLFF. The whole variable domain, filled in from reference TRBV27 and TRBJ1-4, reads EAQVTQNPRYLITVTGKKLTVTCSQNMNHEYMSWYRQDPGLGLRQIYYSMNVEVTDKGDVPEGYKVSRKEKRNFPLILESPSPNQTSLYFCASSSTLDRPTNEKLFFGSGTQLSVL.

Here the CDR3 reads CASSPTTNTEAFF. The CDR3 DNA sequence: TGTGCCAGCAGTCCTACAACGAACACTGAAGCTTTCTTT. This chain links TRBV28 with TRBJ1-1; D unclear. The CDR3 is 13 amino acids. Germline CDR1 MDHEN, CDR2 SYDVKM. Trimming removed 5 bases from V and 1 base from J, with 8 bases in between.

This sequence joins TRBV24-1 and TRBJ2-3; no definite D call. Trimming removed 4 bases from V and 4 bases from J, with 8 bases in between. The CDR3 totals 13 residues. The germline gives CDR1 KGHDR, CDR2 SFDVKD. CDR3: CATSEPNADTQYF. CDR3 coding DNA: TGTGCCACCAGTGAACCCAACGCAGATACGCAGTATTTT.

This rearrangement joins TRBV27 to TRBJ1-1, with a tentative D call TRBD1 (5 bases). The CDR3 is made up of 13 amino acids. Between the trimmed V and J ends, which lost 6 bases and 10 bases, there was a span of 18 bases. CDR1 is MNHEY, CDR2 SMNVEV, per germline (reference sequence). CDR3: CASRLTEGERAFF. In nucleotides, the CDR3 is TGTGCCAGCAGACTCACAGAAGGGGAGAGAGCTTTCTTT.

This chain links TRBV19 with TRBJ2-7; TRBD1 might be the D (6 bases). Germline-derived CDR1 and CDR2 are LNHDA and SQIVND (reference sequence). The V end was cut by 6 bases, the J end by 6 bases, with 18 bases between. The CDR3 has 14 residues. The CDR3 coding sequence is TGTGCCAGTAGGCCGACCGGGCAGGGGCTCGAGCAGTACTTC. Amino acids: CASRPTGQGLEQYF.

J is TRBJ2-5 and V is TRBV7-8; 9 nucleotides match TRBD2. J gave up 2 bases and V 0 bases, and 7 bases lay outside the gene matches. Germline-derived CDR1 and CDR2 are SGHVS and FQNEAQ. The CDR3 loop spans 17 amino acids. The CDR3 bases are TGTGCCAGCAGCTTAGCGGCTAGCGGGGAGCTTCAAGAGACCCAGTACTTC. Its protein is CASSLAASGELQETQYF.

CDR3 nucleotides: TGTGCCACCAGTGGGGGACTAGGGGGGCCAGATACGCAGTATTTT. It specifies CATSGGLGGPDTQYF. This sequence joins TRBV24-1 and TRBJ2-3, with 8 nucleotides matching TRBD2. CDR3 length: 15 amino acids. Germline CDR1 KGHDR, CDR2 SFDVKD. With V trimmed by 5 bases and J by 4 bases, 7 bases remained unmatched.

V is TRBV6-5 and J is TRBJ2-1; 7 bases agree with TRBD1. Trimming at V came to 7 bases and at J to 5 bases, leaving 8 bases not matched to a gene. Looked up from germline, CDR1 is MNHEY and CDR2 is SVGAGI. The CDR3 totals 14 residues. CDR3 amino acids: CASTVRDRNNEQFF. DNA of the CDR3: TGTGCCAGCACCGTTCGGGACAGAAACAATGAGCAGTTCTTC.